The source of this TCR beta chain is a study of graft-versus-host responses after intestinal transplantation. As for this clone: Its target is unknown.

TCRdb's table, derived via immunoSEQ multiplex PCR, lists solely in-frame clones and lacks some. This table has over 90,000 clones, more than 85% appearing once. The starting material was unstimulated CD8+ T cells sorted from spleen or lymph node cells, obtained before intestinal transplant. This clonotype was obtained from a human donor who received an intestinal transplant.

The CDR3 loop is CASSPTPPWRENEQFF. CDR3 bases: TGTGCCAGCAGCCCAACTCCTCCTTGGCGGGAGAATGAGCAGTTCTTC. The chain has TRBV13 and TRBJ2-1, with TRBD2 identical over 7 bases. Germline assignment: CDR1 PRHDT and CDR2 FYEKMQ (reference sequence). The junction had 14 bases not matched to a gene; V was cut back by 5 bases and J by 7 bases. CDR3 size: 16 residues.